These T cell receptor beta chains were read from a single sample in a study of monozygotic twins with cystic fibrosis. Method: immunoSEQ multiplex PCR; TCRdb's copy keeps in-frame clones and lacks some. The table lists 20,000 to 30,000 clones, about nine tenths of them singletons. Sequenced: blood. Every receptor here comes from a girl aged 2-10 years with cystic fibrosis. CDR3s include the opening cysteine and the closing phenylalanine or tryptophan. Each record gives: V gene, clone size, CDR3 length, D gene, J gene, CDR3 protein, CDR3 DNA. D genes are given only for firm matches. The size field is filled for only some rows; it gives once, few, many or a size class.

v_call: TRBV2
clone_size: once
cdr3_length: 14
d_call: TRBD2
j_call: TRBJ2-1
cdr3_aa: CASTSGGAYNEQFF
cdr3_nt: TGTGCCAGCACCAGCGGGGGGGCTTACAATGAGCAGTTCTTC

v_call: TRBV2
clone_size: NA
cdr3_length: 15
d_call: NA
j_call: TRBJ2-4
cdr3_aa: CASSERVVAKNIQYF
cdr3_nt: TGTGCCAGCAGTGAAAGGGTGGTGGCCAAAAACATTCAGTACTTC

v_call: TRBV18
clone_size: once
cdr3_length: 12
d_call: NA
j_call: TRBJ2-7
cdr3_aa: CASSRQPYEQYF
cdr3_nt: TGTGCCAGCTCAAGACAGCCCTACGAGCAGTACTTC

v_call: TRBV10-3
clone_size: NA
cdr3_length: 14
d_call: NA
j_call: TRBJ2-3
cdr3_aa: CAIRVGGPVDTQYF
cdr3_nt: TGTGCCATCAGAGTGGGGGGGCCTGTTGATACGCAGTATTTT

v_call: TRBV18
clone_size: NA
cdr3_length: 16
d_call: NA
j_call: TRBJ2-2
cdr3_aa: CASSRQAGTLTGELFF
cdr3_nt: TGTGCCAGCTCGCGACAGGCCGGGACACTAACCGGGGAGCTGTTTTTT

v_call: TRBV4-1
clone_size: NA
cdr3_length: 14
d_call: NA
j_call: TRBJ1-1
cdr3_aa: CASSQGPRTEKAFF
cdr3_nt: TGCGCCAGCAGCCAAGGGCCGCGCACTGAAAAAGCTTTCTTT

v_call: TRBV2
clone_size: NA
cdr3_length: 16
d_call: TRBD1
j_call: TRBJ2-3
cdr3_aa: CASSGRGQGVTDTQYF
cdr3_nt: TGTGCCAGCAGTGGGCGGGGACAGGGGGTCACAGATACGCAGTATTTT

v_call: TRBV29-1
clone_size: NA
cdr3_length: 15
d_call: NA
j_call: TRBJ2-1
cdr3_aa: CSVVLEGRSYNEQFF
cdr3_nt: TGCAGCGTTGTTCTGGAGGGGCGCTCCTACAATGAGCAGTTCTTC

v_call: TRBV7-2
clone_size: NA
cdr3_length: 16
d_call: TRBD2
j_call: TRBJ2-2
cdr3_aa: CASSLLAGGNTGELFF
cdr3_nt: TGTGCCAGCAGCTTACTAGCGGGGGGGAACACCGGGGAGCTGTTTTTT

v_call: TRBV30
clone_size: NA
cdr3_length: 15
d_call: NA
j_call: TRBJ1-6
cdr3_aa: CAWSSRSSYNSPLHF
cdr3_nt: TGTGCCTGGAGTTCACGCAGCTCCTATAATTCACCCCTCCACTTT

v_call: TRBV5-6
clone_size: NA
cdr3_length: 13
d_call: NA
j_call: TRBJ1-2
cdr3_aa: CASSLGAGLGYTF
cdr3_nt: TGTGCCAGCAGCTTGGGTGCTGGCCTGGGCTACACCTTC

v_call: TRBV2
clone_size: once
cdr3_length: 14
d_call: TRBD1
j_call: TRBJ2-1
cdr3_aa: CASSVQGAGNEQFF
cdr3_nt: TGTGCCAGCAGTGTACAGGGGGCGGGCAATGAGCAGTTCTTC

v_call: TRBV30
clone_size: NA
cdr3_length: 10
d_call: NA
j_call: TRBJ2-5
cdr3_aa: CAQGGETQYF
cdr3_nt: TGTGCCCAGGGGGGGGAGACCCAGTACTTC

v_call: TRBV10-3
clone_size: NA
cdr3_length: 16
d_call: TRBD2
j_call: TRBJ2-2
cdr3_aa: CAIRSTSGSKTGELFF
cdr3_nt: TGTGCCATCAGGAGCACTAGCGGGTCAAAGACCGGGGAGCTGTTTTTT

v_call: TRBV9
clone_size: NA
cdr3_length: 12
d_call: NA
j_call: TRBJ1-2
cdr3_aa: CASSVGGYGYTF
cdr3_nt: TGTGCCAGCAGCGTAGGGGGGTATGGCTACACCTTC

v_call: TRBV18
clone_size: NA
cdr3_length: 14
d_call: NA
j_call: TRBJ1-3
cdr3_aa: CASSGDVMGNTIYF
cdr3_nt: TGTGCCAGCTCGGGGGATGTAATGGGAAACACCATATATTTT

v_call: TRBV23-1
clone_size: NA
cdr3_length: 16
d_call: NA
j_call: TRBJ2-5
cdr3_aa: CASSQSGRDGGETQYF
cdr3_nt: TGCGCCAGCAGTCAATCTGGACGGGACGGGGGAGAGACCCAGTACTTC

v_call: TRBV4-1
clone_size: NA
cdr3_length: 14
d_call: NA
j_call: TRBJ2-7
cdr3_aa: CASSRPGTAYEQYF
cdr3_nt: TGCGCCAGCAGCCGGCCCGGGACGGCATACGAGCAGTACTTC

v_call: TRBV10-2
clone_size: once
cdr3_length: 15
d_call: TRBD2
j_call: TRBJ2-7
cdr3_aa: CASSERKGTIYEQYF
cdr3_nt: TGCGCCAGCAGTGAGAGGAAGGGGACTATCTACGAGCAGTACTTC

v_call: TRBV18
clone_size: NA
cdr3_length: 13
d_call: NA
j_call: TRBJ1-1
cdr3_aa: CASSQGLNTEAFF
cdr3_nt: TGTGCCAGCTCACAGGGCTTGAACACTGAAGCTTTCTTT

v_call: TRBV30
clone_size: NA
cdr3_length: 13
d_call: NA
j_call: TRBJ1-6
cdr3_aa: CAWSPGQNSPLHF
cdr3_nt: TGTGCCTGGAGCCCGGGACAAAATTCACCCCTCCACTTT

v_call: TRBV6-5
clone_size: NA
cdr3_length: 15
d_call: TRBD1
j_call: TRBJ2-1
cdr3_aa: CASSYSRTGVVEQFF
cdr3_nt: TGTGCCAGCAGTTACTCCCGGACAGGGGTAGTGGAGCAGTTCTTC

v_call: TRBV7-9
clone_size: NA
cdr3_length: 14
d_call: NA
j_call: TRBJ1-1
cdr3_aa: CASSLERVNTEAFF
cdr3_nt: TGTGCCAGCAGCTTAGAAAGAGTGAACACTGAAGCTTTCTTT

v_call: TRBV30
clone_size: NA
cdr3_length: 13
d_call: NA
j_call: TRBJ2-6
cdr3_aa: CASGTGGANVLTF
cdr3_nt: TGTGCCTCCGGGACGGGTGGGGCCAACGTCCTGACTTTC